Listed below are T cell receptor beta chains from one sample, sequenced in a study of regulatory T cells in long-lasting Graves disease. TCRdb analysed the multiplex PCR reads with MiXCR anew, one entry per CDR3 protein. In the table there are 350,000 to 450,000 distinct CDR3 sequences, 15% of which are singletons. Separately, the same data were catalogued under a study of T cells in Graves' hyperthyroidism and ophthalmopathy.

The sample here was peripheral blood mononuclear cells (PBMCs), taken at new diagnosis, from a patient treated with antithyroid drugs. These receptors were obtained from a woman in her 30s with Graves disease. Each CDR3 is given with its conserved first and last residue. The order of the fields is V gene, J gene, D gene, clone size, CDR3 DNA, CDR3 protein. D genes are given only for firm matches. Only part of the rows carry a size: once, few, many, or a class if the clone is expanded.

TRBV28	TRBJ1-5	TRBD1	few	TGTGCCAGCAGCTTAAGACAGGGGAGCAATCAGCCCCAGCATTTT	CASSLRQGSNQPQHF
TRBV11-2	TRBJ2-6	NA	few	TGTGCCAGCAGCTTATTGTTCCAGCCTATACCCGGGGCCAACGTCCTGACTTTC	CASSLLFQPIPGANVLTF
TRBV18	TRBJ2-1	NA	many	TGTGCCAGCTCACCCCTCGGGCGTTCGCTAGACAATGAGCAGTTCTTC	CASSPLGRSLDNEQFF
TRBV5-6	TRBJ2-2	NA	NA	TGTGCCAGCAGCTTGGGGGCTGCCAAGGACACCGGGGAGCTGTTTTTT	CASSLGAAKDTGELFF
TRBV28	TRBJ2-5	TRBD2	many	TGTGCCAGCAGTTTACCGCGGGGGAAGGAGACCCAGTACTTC	CASSLPRGKETQYF
TRBV30	TRBJ2-7	NA	NA	TGTGCCTGGAGTCCAGGCGGGGCCGAATGGGGGTCCGAGCAGTACTTC	CAWSPGGAEWGSEQYF
TRBV20-1	TRBJ2-1	TRBD2	NA	TGCTGCTGGACTAGGATGACAAATGAGCAGTTCTTC	CCWTRMTNEQFF
TRBV19	TRBJ2-7	NA	NA	TGTGCCAGTAGGAAACAGGGTCCCTACGAGCAGTACTTC	CASRKQGPYEQYF
TRBV5-1	TRBJ1-2	TRBD1	NA	TGCGCCAGCAGCTTGGCCTTACAGGGGGCGCACGGCTACACCTTC	CASSLALQGAHGYTF
TRBV20-1	TRBJ2-7	TRBD2	many	TGCAGTGCTAGAGAACTAGCGGCTACCTACGAGCAGTACTTC	CSARELAATYEQYF
TRBV20-1	TRBJ1-1	TRBD1	many	TGCAGTGCTAGAAGGGGGCGAGAGACTGAAGCTTTCTTT	CSARRGRETEAFF
TRBV20-1	TRBJ2-1	TRBD2	NA	TGCAGTGCTAGATCCGGGACTAGCGAGAACAATGAGCAGTTCTTC	CSARSGTSENNEQFF
TRBV12-3/TRBV12-4	TRBJ2-5	NA	many	TGTGCCAGCAGCCAAAAAGGGGAGACCCAGTACTTC	CASSQKGETQYF
TRBV6-2/TRBV6-3	TRBJ2-7	NA	many	TGTGCCAGCAGTGAAAGGGGGTCCTACGAGCAGTACTTC	CASSERGSYEQYF
TRBV13	TRBJ1-1	NA	many	TGTGCCAGCAGCCCAGGACCCGGATCCACTGAAGCTTTCTTT	CASSPGPGSTEAFF
TRBV2	TRBJ2-2	NA	NA	TGTGCCAGCAGTGGGGATCGGGTAGGCGGGGAGCTGTTTTTT	CASSGDRVGGELFF
TRBV11-2	TRBJ1-1	NA	once	TGTGCCATCCGGGACACCTATGAAGCTTTCTTT	CAIRDTYEAFF
TRBV15	TRBJ2-3	NA	many	TGTGCCACCAGCAGTATCCAGGGGGGAGATACGCAGTATTTT	CATSSIQGGDTQYF
TRBV11-2	TRBJ2-7	TRBD2	many	TGTGCCAGCTGCCGGACTAGCGACTACGAGCAGTACTTC	CASCRTSDYEQYF
TRBV7-7	TRBJ2-5	TRBD2	few	TGTGCCAGCAGCTTAGCGCGTGGATTAGCGGGAGGAGAGACCCAGTACTTC	CASSLARGLAGGETQYF